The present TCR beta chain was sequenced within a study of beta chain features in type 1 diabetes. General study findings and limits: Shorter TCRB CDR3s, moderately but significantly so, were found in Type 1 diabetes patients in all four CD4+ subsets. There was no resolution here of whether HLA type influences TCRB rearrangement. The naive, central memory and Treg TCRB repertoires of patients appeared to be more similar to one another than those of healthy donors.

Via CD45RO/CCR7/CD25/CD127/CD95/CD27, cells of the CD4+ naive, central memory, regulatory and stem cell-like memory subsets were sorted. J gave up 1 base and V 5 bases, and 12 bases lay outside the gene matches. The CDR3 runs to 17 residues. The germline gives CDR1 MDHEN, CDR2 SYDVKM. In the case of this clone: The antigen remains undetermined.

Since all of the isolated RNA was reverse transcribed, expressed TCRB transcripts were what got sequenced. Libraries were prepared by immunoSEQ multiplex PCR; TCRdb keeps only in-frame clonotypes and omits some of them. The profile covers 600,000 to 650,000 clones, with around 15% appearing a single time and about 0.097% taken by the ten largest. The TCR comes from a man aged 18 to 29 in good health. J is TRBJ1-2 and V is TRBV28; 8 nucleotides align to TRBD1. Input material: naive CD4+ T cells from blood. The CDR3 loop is CASSPRQGLSGNYGYTF. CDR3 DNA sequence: TGTGCCAGCAGTCCCCGACAGGGGCTGAGCGGTAACTATGGCTACACCTTC.